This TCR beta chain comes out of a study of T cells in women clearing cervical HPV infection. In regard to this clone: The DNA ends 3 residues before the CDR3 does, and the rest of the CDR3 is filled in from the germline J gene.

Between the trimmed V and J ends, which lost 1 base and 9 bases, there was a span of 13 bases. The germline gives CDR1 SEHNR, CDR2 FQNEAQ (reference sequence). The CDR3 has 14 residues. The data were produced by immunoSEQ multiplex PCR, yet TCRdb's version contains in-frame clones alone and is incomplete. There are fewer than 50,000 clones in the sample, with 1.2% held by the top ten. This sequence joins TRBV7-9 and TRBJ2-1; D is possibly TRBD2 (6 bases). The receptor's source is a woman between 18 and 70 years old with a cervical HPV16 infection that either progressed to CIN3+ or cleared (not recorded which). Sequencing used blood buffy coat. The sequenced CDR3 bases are TGTGCCAGCAGCTTAGATTGGGGGGTGGGTGAG. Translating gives CASSLDWGVGE. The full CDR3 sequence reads CASSLDWGVGEQFF.